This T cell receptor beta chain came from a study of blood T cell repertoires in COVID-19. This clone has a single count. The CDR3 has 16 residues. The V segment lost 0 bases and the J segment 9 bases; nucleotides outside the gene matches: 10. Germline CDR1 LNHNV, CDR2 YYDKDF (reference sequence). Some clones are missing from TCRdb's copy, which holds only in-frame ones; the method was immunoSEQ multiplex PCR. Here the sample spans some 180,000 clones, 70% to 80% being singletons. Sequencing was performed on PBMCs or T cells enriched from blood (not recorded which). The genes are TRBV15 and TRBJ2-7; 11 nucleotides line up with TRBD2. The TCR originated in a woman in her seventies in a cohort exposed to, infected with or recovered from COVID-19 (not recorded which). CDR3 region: CATSRDLVLAGVGQYF. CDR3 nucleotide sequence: TGTGCCACCAGCAGAGATTTAGTACTAGCGGGAGTAGGGCAGTACTTC.